Shown below are 7 T cell receptor beta chains from a single sample sequenced in a study of OX40 agonist ivuxolimab in advanced cancers. Using immunoSEQ multiplex PCR, the repertoire was profiled, and TCRdb retains in-frame clones only, with some absent. The sample includes roughly 92,000 clones, roughly 90% seen only once; the top ten take 3% to 3.5%. The specimen was CD4+ or CD8+ T cells sorted from blood, collected in a trial of the OX40 agonist ivuxolimab. Every receptor here comes from an adult with an advanced solid tumor such as melanoma, head and neck, liver or kidney cancer.

Notes on this clone: At one of its ends the junction is not consistent with the germline gene, which may arise from a read error. The rearrangement links TRBV2 to TRBJ2-1, with D perhaps matching TRBD1 (6 bases). The CDR3 loop spans 15 amino acids. The germline CDR1 and CDR2 sequences are SNHLY and FYNNEI. DNA of the CDR3: TGTGCCAGCGGTGAGGGGGTTAGCTCCTACAATGAGCAGTTCTTC. Translation gives CASGEGVSSYNEQFF.

The chain carries TRBV10-2 and TRBJ1-2; D not certain. The germline V gene encodes CDR1 WSHSY and CDR2 SAAADI. V shed 0 bases and J shed 0 bases, with 11 bases lying between them. The CDR3 has 16 amino acids. Here the CDR3 DNA reads TGCGCCAGCAGTGAGTCTCCAGAGCGAGCTAACTATGGCTACACCTTC. Translated, it gives CASSESPERANYGYTF.

The chain employs TRBV27 and TRBJ2-5; 7 positions agree with TRBD1. The J segment lost 10 bases and the V segment lost 5 bases, leaving 16 bases of the junction unmatched. The CDR3 is 15 amino acids. The germline V gene has CDR1 MNHEY and CDR2 SMNVEV (reference sequence). The CDR3 DNA reads as TGTGCCAGCAGTCCCGGACAGGCCGGGGTTCGGATCCAGTACTTC. Protein: CASSPGQAGVRIQYF.

This clone turned up a few times. The rearrangement links TRBV11-3 to TRBJ1-2; 9 nucleotides match TRBD1. This CDR3 region has 13 residues. The J segment lost 4 bases and the V segment lost 5 bases, leaving 2 bases of the junction unmatched. Germline values: CDR1 SGHNT, CDR2 YENEEA. CDR3 DNA sequence: TGTGCCAGCAGCCGACAGGGGGGCTATGGCTACACCTTC. Translating gives CASSRQGGYGYTF.

The rearrangement joins TRBV6-5 to TRBJ1-2; D is ambiguous. V lost 0 bases and J lost 7, with 15 bases in between. The CDR3 consists of 15 residues. The germline CDR1 and CDR2 sequences are MNHEY and SVGAGI. The CDR3 DNA reads TGTGCCAGCAGTTACTCGTCAACATCCGAGCGTGGCTACACCTTC. It translates to CASSYSSTSERGYTF.

This chain connects TRBV19 to TRBJ1-5; possibly TRBD1 for D (6 bases). The CDR3 has 14 amino acids. V was pared by 4 bases and J by 5 bases, with 12 bases between. Germline V lookup: CDR1 LNHDA, CDR2 SQIVND (reference sequence). CDR3 nucleotide sequence: TGTGCCAGTAGTACTTCGGGGGCAGATCAGCCCCAGCATTTT. Translating gives CASSTSGADQPQHF. Full variable domain (missing parts from reference TRBV19 and TRBJ1-5): DGGITQSPKYLFRKEGQNVTLSCEQNLNHDAMYWYRQDPGQGLRLIYYSQIVNDFQKGDIAEGYSVSREKKESFPLTVTSAQKNPTAFYLCASSTSGADQPQHFGDGTRLSIL.

The rearrangement links TRBV2 to TRBJ1-2; D gene unclear. CDR3 size: 12 residues. Trimming stripped 4 bases from V and 8 bases from J, with 11 bases between. The germline gives CDR1 SNHLY, CDR2 FYNNEI. The CDR3 nucleotides read TGTGCCAGCAGTGGCATTGTCTGGGGCTACACCTTC. Residues: CASSGIVWGYTF.